The clone carrying this T cell receptor beta chain showed up many times. What it binds is unknown. CDR3 length: 18 residues. The germline V gene has CDR1 MNHGY and CDR2 SVAAGI. Trimming removed 7 bases from V and 0 bases from J, with 21 bases in between. Researchers turned away patients with other autoimmune diseases, uncontrolled infections, pregnancy or lactation. The sample belongs to a study of Graves' ophthalmopathy and Graves' hyperthyroidism. About the research overall: The collection of peripheral blood took place at initial diagnosis, before any treatment.

Researchers took RNA transcripts and amplified TCR beta CDR3 regions from them. HTBI primers served in a first-round RT-PCR, which a second-round multiplex PCR followed. TCRdb processed the multiplex PCR reads anew with MiXCR; each CDR3 protein has one entry. The sample has 350,000 or so distinct CDR3 sequences; 15% to 20% are singletons. Study-wide points: Separation of ophthalmopathy from stable hyperthyroidism was achieved by a 13-signature model, at about 91% sensitivity and under 83% specificity. Among thyroid clonotypes expanded above 0.001 frequency, most also appeared in blood.

This sequence was found in an adult man with Graves' ophthalmopathy. J is TRBJ2-2 and V is TRBV6-9; D gene unclear. Source material: peripheral blood. CDR3 amino acids: CASTWVRARGPNTGELFF. CDR3 nucleotides: TGTGCCAGCACCTGGGTTAGAGCACGCGGACCGAACACCGGGGAGCTGTTTTTT.